A single T cell receptor (beta chain) is shown here with its context. Its recognized antigen is unknown. The sample holds no much larger clone one base away, and base qualities are not on file. This sample stems from a study of cytotoxic CD8 clonotypes in ibrutinib-treated CLL (dated by TCRdb to about 2021). About the full investigation: The cohort had some eleven relapsed/refractory and 15 treatment-naive patients; fewer than 18 were IGHV unmutated. Every sample from remission and from progressive disease was obtained while the patients were still on ibrutinib. Partial responses were observed in 24 patients and complete responses in 2; after a median follow-up of roughly 72 months, remission was maintained in approximately 14 patients and progression was observed in some 12. Longitudinal samples were available for about 30% of the roughly 86 trial participants. Response samples were obtained after a median of 12 months of treatment, with a range of about 6 to 40 months. Samples averaged about 260,000 productive templates and 94,082 productive rearrangements. Cryopreserved peripheral blood mononuclear cells were collected at three points: before therapy, at response, and at either sustained remission or disease progression.

Study-wide conclusions, independent of this receptor: Clonality increased at ibrutinib response, stayed stable in sustained remission, and fell back toward baseline at progression. Baseline clonality exceeded that of age-matched healthy donors and correlated strongly with circulating CD8+ T-cell counts. Public clonotypes were rare and either contracted or stayed stable during treatment, and the rise in clonality at ibrutinib response reflected the expansion of private clonotypes. Lymph node repertoires were not examined, and the timing of sampling was not matched between patients in sustained remission and those whose disease progressed.

A MiSeq instrument was used for deep resolution sequencing, which targeted depths ranging from 1 in 1 million up to 1 in 200,000 T cells, with coverage averaging 10x for each clonotype. The immunoSEQ hsTCRB Kit was used to generate TCR beta libraries. From the authors' description of their analysis: The data were analyzed with ImmunoSEQ Analyzer and ImmunoSEQ Data Assistant, and V, D and J gene assignments followed IMGT definitions. Clonality, which ranges from 0 to 1, was calculated by subtracting the normalized Shannon entropy of productive rearrangement frequencies from one. Only overrepresented clonotypes making up at least 0.05% of each patient's repertoire were included in the public clonotype analysis. Some 13 age-matched healthy donor repertoires from immuneACCESS were used as controls for clonality. What TCRdb holds here is the immuneACCESS table cut down to in-frame rearrangements. Part of the clones is not present; checked against another copy, under half of the missing clones reflect an unresolved V gene, and the others are unexplained. That table is the source of V, J and clone size, and D and trimming were worked out from the DNA. This sample comprises about 120,000 clones, 58% of them detected only once. Under 45% of the sample goes to the ten largest clones.

The sample's time point, from its label and the paper: approximately 25 months on ibrutinib. For TCR beta library preparation, roughly 2.2 micrograms of genomic DNA was extracted from cryopreserved PBMCs. Longitudinal blood samples from CLL patients on ibrutinib monotherapy were analyzed using high-throughput TCR beta sequencing. The patients took part in an open-label, single-center phase 2 trial of ibrutinib monotherapy. This sample comprised PBMCs, obtained after 24 months of ibrutinib treatment. This TCR was recovered from a human donor with chronic lymphocytic leukemia.

The CDR3: CASSLVSGSGGTQYF. The nucleotide sequence is given as TGTGCCAGCAGCTTAGTTAGCGGGAGCGGGGGGACCCAGTACTTC. The chain couples TRBV11-2 to TRBJ2-5; TRBD2 lines up with 9 middle nucleotides. The germline V gene specifies SGHAT as CDR1 and FQNNGV as CDR2. Trimming removed 1 base from V and 7 bases from J; the gene matches leave 7 bases unexplained. The CDR3 covers 15 residues, taking in both the cysteine and the phenylalanine. Only the CDR3 portion is preserved as DNA: 45 bases, with reading frame beginning at the first base.